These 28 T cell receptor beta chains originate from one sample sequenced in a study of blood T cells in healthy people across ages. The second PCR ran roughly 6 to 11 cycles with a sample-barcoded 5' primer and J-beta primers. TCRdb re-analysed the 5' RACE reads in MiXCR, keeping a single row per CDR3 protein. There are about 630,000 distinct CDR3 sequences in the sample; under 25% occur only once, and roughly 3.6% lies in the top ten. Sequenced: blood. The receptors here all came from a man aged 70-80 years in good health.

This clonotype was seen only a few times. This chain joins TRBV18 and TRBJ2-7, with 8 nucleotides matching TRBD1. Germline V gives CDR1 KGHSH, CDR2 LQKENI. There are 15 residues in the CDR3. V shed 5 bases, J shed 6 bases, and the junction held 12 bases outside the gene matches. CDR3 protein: CASSETGAASAEQYF. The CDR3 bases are TGTGCCAGCTCAGAGACAGGGGCCGCCTCCGCCGAGCAGTACTTC.

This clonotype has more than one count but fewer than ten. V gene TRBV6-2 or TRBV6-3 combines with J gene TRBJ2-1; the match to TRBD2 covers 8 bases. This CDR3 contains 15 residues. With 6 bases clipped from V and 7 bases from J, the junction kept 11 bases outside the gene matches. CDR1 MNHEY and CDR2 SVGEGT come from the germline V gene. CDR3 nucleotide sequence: TGTGCCAGCAGACCACCGGGACTAGGTGTGAATGAGCAGTTCTTC. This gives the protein CASRPPGLGVNEQFF.

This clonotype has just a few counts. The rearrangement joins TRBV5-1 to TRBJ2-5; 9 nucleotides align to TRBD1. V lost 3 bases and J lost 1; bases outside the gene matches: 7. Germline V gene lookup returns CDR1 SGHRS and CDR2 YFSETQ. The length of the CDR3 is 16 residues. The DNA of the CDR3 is TGCGCCAGCAGCTCCGGACAGGGGTGGACCCAAGAGACCCAGTACTTC. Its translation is CASSSGQGWTQETQYF.

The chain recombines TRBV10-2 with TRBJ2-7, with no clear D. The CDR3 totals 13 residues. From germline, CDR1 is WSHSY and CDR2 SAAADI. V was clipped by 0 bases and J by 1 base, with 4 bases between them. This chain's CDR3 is CASSESQSYEQYF. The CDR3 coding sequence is TGCGCCAGCAGTGAGTCACAATCCTACGAGCAGTACTTC.

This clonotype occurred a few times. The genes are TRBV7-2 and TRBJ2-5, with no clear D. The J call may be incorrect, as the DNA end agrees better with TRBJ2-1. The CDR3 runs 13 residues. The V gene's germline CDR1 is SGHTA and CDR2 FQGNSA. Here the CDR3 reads CASSIARGNEQFF. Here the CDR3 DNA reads TGTGCCAGCAGCATCGCTAGAGGCAATGAGCAGTTCTTC.

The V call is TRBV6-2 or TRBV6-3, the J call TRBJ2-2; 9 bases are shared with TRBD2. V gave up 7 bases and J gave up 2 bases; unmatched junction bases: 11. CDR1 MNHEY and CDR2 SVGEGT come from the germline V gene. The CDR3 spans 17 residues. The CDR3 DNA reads TGTGCCAGCACCTCAGTCTATGGGACTAGCAACACCGGGGAGCTGTTTTTT. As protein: CASTSVYGTSNTGELFF.

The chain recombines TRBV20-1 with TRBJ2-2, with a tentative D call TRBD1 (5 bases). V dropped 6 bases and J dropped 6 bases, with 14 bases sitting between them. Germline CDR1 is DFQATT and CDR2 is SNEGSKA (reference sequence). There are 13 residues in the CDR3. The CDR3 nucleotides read TGCAGTGCCGCACTTGCAGGGTCCGGGGAGCTGTTTTTT. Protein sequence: CSAALAGSGELFF.

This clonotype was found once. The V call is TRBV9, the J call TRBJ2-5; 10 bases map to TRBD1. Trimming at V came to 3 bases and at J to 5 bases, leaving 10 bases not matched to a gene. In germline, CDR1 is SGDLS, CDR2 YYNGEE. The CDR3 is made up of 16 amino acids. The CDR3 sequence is CASSAYDRGPGETQYF. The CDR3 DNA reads TGTGCCAGCAGCGCGTATGACAGGGGGCCTGGGGAGACCCAGTACTTC.

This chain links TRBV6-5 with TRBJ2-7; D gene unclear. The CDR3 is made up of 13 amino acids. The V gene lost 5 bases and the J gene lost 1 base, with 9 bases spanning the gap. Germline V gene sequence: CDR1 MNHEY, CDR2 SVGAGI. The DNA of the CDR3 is TGTGCCAGCAGTCCCCTTACGTCCTACGAGCAGTACTTC. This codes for CASSPLTSYEQYF.

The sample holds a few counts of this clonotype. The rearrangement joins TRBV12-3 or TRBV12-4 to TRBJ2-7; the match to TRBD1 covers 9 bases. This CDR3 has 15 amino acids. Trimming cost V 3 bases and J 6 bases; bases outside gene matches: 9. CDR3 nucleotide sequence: TGTGCCAGCAGTTTGGGGATAGGACAGGGGCTCGAGCAGTACTTC. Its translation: CASSLGIGQGLEQYF.

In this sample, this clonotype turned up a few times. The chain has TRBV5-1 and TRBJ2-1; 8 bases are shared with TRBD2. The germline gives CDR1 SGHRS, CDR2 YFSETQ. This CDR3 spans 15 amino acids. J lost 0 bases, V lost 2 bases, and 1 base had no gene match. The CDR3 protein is CASSFAGGSYNEQFF. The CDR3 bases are TGCGCCAGCAGCTTTGCGGGGGGCTCCTACAATGAGCAGTTCTTC.

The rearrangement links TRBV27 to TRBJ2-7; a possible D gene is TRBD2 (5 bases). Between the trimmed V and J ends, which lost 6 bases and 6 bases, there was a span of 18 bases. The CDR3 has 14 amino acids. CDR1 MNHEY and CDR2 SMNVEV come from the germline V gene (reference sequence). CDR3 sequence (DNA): TGTGCCAGCAGACCCAGGACTGGGCTCGGCGAGCAGTACTTC. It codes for CASRPRTGLGEQYF.

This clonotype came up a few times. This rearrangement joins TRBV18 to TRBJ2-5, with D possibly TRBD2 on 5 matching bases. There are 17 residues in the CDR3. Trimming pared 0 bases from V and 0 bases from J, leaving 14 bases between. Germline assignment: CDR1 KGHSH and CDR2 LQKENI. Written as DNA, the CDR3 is TGTGCCAGCTCACCACCTAGCCCCAGCGGAAACCAAGAGACCCAGTACTTC. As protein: CASSPPSPSGNQETQYF.

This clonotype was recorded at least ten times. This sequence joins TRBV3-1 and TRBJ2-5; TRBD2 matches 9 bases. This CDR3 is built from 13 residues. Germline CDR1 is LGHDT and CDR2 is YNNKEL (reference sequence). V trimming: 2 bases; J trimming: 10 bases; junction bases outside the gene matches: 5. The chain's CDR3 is CASSQWLAGDQYF. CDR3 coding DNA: TGTGCCAGCAGCCAATGGTTAGCGGGGGACCAGTACTTC.

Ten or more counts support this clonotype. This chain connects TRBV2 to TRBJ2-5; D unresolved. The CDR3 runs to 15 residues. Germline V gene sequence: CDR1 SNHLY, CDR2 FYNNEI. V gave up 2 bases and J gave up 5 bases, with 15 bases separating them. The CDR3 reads CASSEKLGLGETQYF. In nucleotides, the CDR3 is TGTGCCAGCAGTGAAAAATTGGGCCTGGGGGAGACCCAGTACTTC.

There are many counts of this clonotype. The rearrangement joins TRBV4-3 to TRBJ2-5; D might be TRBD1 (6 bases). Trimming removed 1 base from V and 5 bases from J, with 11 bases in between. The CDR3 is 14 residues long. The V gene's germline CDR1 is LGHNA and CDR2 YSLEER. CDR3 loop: CASSQGNRVETQYF. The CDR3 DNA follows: TGCGCCAGCAGCCAAGGCAACAGGGTGGAGACCCAGTACTTC.

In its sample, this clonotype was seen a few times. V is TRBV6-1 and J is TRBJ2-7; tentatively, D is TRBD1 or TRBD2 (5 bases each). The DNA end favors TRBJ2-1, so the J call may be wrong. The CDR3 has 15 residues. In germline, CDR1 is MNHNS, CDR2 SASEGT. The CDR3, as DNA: TGTGCCAGCAGTCCAATGGGGACGGCGAGAAATGAGCAGTTCTTC. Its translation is CASSPMGTARNEQFF.

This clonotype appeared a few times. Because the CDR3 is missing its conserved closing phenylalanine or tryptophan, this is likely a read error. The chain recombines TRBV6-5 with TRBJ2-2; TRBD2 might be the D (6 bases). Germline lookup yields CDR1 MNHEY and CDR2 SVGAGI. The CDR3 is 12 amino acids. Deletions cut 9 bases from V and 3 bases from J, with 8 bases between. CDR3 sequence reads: CASRGDTGELFV. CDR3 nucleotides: TGTGCCAGTCGCGGGGACACCGGGGAGCTGTTTGTT.

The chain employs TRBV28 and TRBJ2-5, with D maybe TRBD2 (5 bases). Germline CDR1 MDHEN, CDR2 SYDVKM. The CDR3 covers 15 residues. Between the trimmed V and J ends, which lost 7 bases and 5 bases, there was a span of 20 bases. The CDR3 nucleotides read TGTGCCAGCACCCATACGATCGGGATGGGGGAGACCCAGTACTTC. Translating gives CASTHTIGMGETQYF. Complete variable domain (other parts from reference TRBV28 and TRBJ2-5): DVKVTQSSRYLVKRTGEKVFLECVQDMDHENMFWYRQDPGLGLRLIYFSYDVKMKEKGDIPEGYSVSREKKERFSLILESASTNQTSMYLCASTHTIGMGETQYFGPGTRLLVL.

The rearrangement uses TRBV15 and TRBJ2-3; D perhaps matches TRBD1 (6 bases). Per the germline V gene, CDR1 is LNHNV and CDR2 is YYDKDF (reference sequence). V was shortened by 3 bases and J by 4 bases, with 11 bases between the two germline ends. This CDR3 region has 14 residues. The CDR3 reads CATSSRQDADTQYF. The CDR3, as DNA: TGTGCCACCAGCAGTCGACAGGACGCAGATACGCAGTATTTT.

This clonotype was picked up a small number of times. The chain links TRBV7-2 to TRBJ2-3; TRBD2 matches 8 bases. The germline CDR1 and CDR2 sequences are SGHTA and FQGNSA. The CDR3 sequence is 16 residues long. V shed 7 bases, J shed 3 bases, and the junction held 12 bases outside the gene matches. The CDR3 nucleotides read TGTGCCAGCAACGATCTACCGGGACTAGGGACAGATACGCAGTATTTT. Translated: CASNDLPGLGTDTQYF.

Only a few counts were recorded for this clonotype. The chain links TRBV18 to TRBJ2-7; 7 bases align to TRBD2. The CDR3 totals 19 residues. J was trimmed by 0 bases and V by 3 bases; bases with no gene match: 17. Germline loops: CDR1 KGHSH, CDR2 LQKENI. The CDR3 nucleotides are TGTGCCAGCTCACCCACCCCCTTCGCCGAGCGGGGTAACTCCTACGAGCAGTACTTC. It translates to CASSPTPFAERGNSYEQYF.

CDR3 protein: CASRGYSELTEAFF. CDR3 nucleotide sequence: TGTGCCAGCAGAGGATACAGTGAGCTCACTGAAGCTTTCTTT. V usage is TRBV28 and J usage is TRBJ1-1; no firm D call. Germline CDR1 and CDR2: MDHEN and SYDVKM. The CDR3 has 14 residues. The germline V and J ends were trimmed by 6 bases and 4 bases, with 15 bases remaining between them.

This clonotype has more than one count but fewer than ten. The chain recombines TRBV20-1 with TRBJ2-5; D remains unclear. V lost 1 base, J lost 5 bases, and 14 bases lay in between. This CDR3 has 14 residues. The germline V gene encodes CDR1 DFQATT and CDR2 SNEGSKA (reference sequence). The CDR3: CSARAGAVRETQYF. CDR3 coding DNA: TGCAGTGCTAGAGCCGGCGCGGTCCGGGAGACCCAGTACTTC.

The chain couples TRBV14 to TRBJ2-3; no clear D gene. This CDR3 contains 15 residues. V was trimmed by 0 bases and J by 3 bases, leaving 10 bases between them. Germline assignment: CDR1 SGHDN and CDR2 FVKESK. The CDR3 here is CASSQENRRTDTQYF. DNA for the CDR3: TGTGCCAGCAGCCAAGAAAATCGACGGACAGATACGCAGTATTTT.

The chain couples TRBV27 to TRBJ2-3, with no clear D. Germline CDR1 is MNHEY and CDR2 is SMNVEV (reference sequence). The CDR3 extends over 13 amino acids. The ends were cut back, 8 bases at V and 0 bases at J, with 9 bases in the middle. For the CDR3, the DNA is TGTGCCAGCCGGAGCAGTAGCACAGATACGCAGTATTTT. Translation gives CASRSSSTDTQYF.

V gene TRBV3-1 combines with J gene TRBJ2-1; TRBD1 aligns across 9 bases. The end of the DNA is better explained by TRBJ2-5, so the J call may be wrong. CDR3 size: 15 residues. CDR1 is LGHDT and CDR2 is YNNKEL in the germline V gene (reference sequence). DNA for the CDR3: TGTGCCAGCAGCTACAGGGGGCCCACCCAAGAGACCCAGTACTTC. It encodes CASSYRGPTQETQYF.

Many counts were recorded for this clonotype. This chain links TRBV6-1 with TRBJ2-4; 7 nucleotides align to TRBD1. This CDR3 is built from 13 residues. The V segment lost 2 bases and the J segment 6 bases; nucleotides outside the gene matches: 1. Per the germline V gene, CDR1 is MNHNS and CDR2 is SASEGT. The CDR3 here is CASSETGANIQYF. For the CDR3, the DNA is TGTGCCAGCAGTGAAACAGGGGCAAACATTCAGTACTTC.